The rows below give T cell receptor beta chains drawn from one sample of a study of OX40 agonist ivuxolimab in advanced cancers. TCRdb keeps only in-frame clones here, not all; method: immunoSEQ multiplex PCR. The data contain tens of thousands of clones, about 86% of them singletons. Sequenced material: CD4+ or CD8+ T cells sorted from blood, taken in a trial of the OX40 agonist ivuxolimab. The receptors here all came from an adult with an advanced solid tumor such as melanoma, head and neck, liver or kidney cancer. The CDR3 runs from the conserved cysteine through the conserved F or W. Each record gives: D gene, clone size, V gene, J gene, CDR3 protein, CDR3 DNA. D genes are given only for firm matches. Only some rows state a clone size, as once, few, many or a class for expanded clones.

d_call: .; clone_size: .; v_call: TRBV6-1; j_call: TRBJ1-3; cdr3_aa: CASSESQLSSGNTIYF; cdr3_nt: TGTGCCAGCAGTGAATCCCAACTCAGCTCTGGAAACACCATATATTTT
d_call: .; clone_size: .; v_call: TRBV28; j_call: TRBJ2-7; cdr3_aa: CASSEESGYEQYF; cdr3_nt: TGTGCCAGCAGTGAGGAGTCTGGTTACGAGCAGTACTTC
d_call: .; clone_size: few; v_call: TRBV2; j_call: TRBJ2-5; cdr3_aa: CASSRGGETQYF; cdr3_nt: TGTGCCAGCAGTAGGGGAGGAGAGACCCAGTACTTC
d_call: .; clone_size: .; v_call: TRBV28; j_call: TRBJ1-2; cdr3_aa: CASSLIGGALGYTF; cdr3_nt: TGTGCCAGCAGTTTAATCGGCGGGGCGCTCGGCTACACCTTC
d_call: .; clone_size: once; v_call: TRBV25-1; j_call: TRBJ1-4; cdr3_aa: CASRRGERGEEKLFF; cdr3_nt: TGTGCCAGCAGACGGGGGGAGAGGGGTGAAGAAAAACTGTTTTTT
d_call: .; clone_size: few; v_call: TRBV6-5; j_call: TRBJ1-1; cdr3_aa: CASSSISQGRAFF; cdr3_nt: TGTGCCAGCAGTTCCATCTCCCAGGGCCGAGCTTTCTTT
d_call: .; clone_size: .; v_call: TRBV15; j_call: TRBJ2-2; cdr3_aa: CATRAFTNTGELFF; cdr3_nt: TGTGCCACCAGGGCCTTCACGAACACCGGGGAGCTGTTTTTT
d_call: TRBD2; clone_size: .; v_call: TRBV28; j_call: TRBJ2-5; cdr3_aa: CATVSGGGGETQYF; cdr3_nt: TGTGCCACCGTTAGCGGGGGGGGAGGAGAGACCCAGTACTTC
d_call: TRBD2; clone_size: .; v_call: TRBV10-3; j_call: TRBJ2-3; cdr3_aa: CAIRDSGRATTDTQYF; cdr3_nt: TGTGCCATCAGAGATAGCGGGAGGGCCACCACAGATACGCAGTATTTT
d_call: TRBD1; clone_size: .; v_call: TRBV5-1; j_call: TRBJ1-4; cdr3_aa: CASSGWTGGNEKLFF; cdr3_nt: TGCGCCAGCAGCGGATGGACAGGGGGGAATGAAAAACTGTTTTTT
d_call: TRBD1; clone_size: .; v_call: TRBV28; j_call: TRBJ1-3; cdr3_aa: CASKSGTGAPRDTIYF; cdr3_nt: TGTGCCAGCAAATCCGGGACAGGGGCCCCTCGGGACACCATATATTTT
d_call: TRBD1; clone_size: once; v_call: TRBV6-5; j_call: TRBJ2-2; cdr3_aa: CASSFSPGTATGELFF; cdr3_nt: TGTGCCAGCAGTTTCTCCCCCGGGACAGCCACCGGGGAGCTGTTTTTT
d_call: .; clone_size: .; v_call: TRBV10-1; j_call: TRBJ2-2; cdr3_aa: CASSRDPPGTASNTGELFF; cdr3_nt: TGCGCCAGCAGTAGAGACCCCCCGGGGACTGCCTCGAACACCGGGGAGCTGTTTTTT
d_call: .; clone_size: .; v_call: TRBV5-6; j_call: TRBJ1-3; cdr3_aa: CASSLGQGSRDTIYF; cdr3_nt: TGTGCCAGCAGCTTGGGCCAGGGAAGTCGAGACACCATATATTTT
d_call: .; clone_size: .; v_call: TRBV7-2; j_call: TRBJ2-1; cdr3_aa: CASSYKDGGEQFF; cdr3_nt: TGTGCCAGCAGCTATAAGGACGGGGGTGAGCAGTTCTTC
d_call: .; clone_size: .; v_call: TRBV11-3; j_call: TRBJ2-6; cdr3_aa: CASSLGGTGANVLTF; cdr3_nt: TGTGCCAGCAGCTTAGGAGGGACTGGGGCCAACGTCCTGACTTTC
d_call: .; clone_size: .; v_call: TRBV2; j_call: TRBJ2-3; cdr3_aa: CASSEALLGGAADTQYF; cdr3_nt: TGTGCCAGCAGTGAAGCGCTTCTGGGGGGGGCCGCAGATACGCAGTATTTT
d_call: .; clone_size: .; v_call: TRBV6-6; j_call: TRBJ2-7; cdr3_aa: CASSYSRVEQYF; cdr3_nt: TGTGCCAGCAGTTACTCGAGGGTCGAGCAGTACTTC
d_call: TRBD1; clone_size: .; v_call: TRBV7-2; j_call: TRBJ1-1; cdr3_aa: CASRPGQGSPEAFF; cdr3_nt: TGTGCCAGCAGACCTGGACAGGGATCCCCTGAAGCTTTCTTT
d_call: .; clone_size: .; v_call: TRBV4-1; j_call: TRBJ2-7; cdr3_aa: CASSQEGPKQYF; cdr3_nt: TGCGCCAGCAGCCAAGAGGGCCCGAAGCAGTACTTC
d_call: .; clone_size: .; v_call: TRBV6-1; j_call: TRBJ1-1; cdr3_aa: CASSEALRGLGAFF; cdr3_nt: TGTGCCAGCAGTGAAGCGCTTCGGGGCTTGGGAGCTTTCTTT
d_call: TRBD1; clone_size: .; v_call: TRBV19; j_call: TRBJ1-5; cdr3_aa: CASSHGQENQPQHF; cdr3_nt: TGTGCCAGTAGCCACGGACAGGAGAACCAGCCCCAGCATTTT